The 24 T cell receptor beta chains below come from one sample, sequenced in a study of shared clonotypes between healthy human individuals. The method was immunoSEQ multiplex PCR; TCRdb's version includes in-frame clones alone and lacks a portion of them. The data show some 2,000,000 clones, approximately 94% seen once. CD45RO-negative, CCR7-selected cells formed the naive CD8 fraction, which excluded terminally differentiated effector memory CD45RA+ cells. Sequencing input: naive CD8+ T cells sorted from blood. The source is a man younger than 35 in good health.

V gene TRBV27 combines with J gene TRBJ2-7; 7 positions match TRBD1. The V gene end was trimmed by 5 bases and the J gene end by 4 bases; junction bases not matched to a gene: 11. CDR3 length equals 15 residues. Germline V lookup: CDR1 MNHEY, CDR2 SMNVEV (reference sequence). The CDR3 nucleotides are TGTGCCAGCAGTCACACGGACGGGACAGTATACGAGCAGTACTTC. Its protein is CASSHTDGTVYEQYF.

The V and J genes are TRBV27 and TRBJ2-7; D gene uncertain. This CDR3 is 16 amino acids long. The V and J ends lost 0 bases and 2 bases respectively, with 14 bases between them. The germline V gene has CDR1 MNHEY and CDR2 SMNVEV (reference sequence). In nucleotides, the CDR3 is TGTGCCAGCAGTTTATCGGCAGGCGAATCCACCTACGAGCAGTACTTC. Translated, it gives CASSLSAGESTYEQYF.

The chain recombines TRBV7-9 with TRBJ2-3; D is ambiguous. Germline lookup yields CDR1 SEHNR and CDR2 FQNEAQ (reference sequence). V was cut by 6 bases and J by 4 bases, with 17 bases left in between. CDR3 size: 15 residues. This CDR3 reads CASSRHYGPSDTQYF. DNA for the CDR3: TGTGCCAGCAGTCGACACTATGGGCCTTCAGATACGCAGTATTTT.

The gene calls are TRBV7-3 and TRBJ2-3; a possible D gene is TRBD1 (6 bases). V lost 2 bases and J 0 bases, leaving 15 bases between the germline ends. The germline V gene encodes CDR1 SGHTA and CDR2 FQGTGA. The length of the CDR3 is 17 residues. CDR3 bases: TGTGCCAGCAGCTTATACCCAACAGGGCTTAGCACAGATACGCAGTATTTT. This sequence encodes CASSLYPTGLSTDTQYF. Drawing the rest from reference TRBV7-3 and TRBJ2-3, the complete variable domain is GAGVSQTPSNKVTEKGKYVELRCDPISGHTALYWYRQSLGQGPEFLIYFQGTGAADDSGLPNDRFFAVRPEGSVSTLKIQRTERGDSAVYLCASSLYPTGLSTDTQYFGPGTRLTVL.

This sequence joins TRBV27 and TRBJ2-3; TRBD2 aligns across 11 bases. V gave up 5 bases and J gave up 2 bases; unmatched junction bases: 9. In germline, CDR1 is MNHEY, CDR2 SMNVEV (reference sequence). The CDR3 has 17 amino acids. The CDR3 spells CASSRSGTSGYTDTQYF. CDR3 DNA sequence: TGTGCCAGCAGTCGATCTGGGACTAGCGGTTACACAGATACGCAGTATTTT.

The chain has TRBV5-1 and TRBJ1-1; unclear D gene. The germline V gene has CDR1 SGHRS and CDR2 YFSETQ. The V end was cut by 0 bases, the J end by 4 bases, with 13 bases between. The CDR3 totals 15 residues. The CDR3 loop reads CASSLVQTAATEAFF. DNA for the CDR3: TGCGCCAGCAGCTTGGTTCAGACCGCCGCCACTGAAGCTTTCTTT.

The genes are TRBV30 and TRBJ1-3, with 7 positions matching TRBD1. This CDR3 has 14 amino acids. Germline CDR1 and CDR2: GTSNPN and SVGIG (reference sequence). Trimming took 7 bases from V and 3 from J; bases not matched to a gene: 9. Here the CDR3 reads CASFRTGRGNTIYF. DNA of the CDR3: TGTGCCTCATTTCGGACAGGACGTGGAAACACCATATATTTT.

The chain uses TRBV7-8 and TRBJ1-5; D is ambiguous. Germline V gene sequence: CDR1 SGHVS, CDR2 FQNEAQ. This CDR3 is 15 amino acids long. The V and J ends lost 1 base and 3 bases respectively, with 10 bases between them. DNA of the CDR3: TGTGCCAGCAGCTTAGAACCGGCTCTCAATCAGCCCCAGCATTTT. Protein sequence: CASSLEPALNQPQHF.

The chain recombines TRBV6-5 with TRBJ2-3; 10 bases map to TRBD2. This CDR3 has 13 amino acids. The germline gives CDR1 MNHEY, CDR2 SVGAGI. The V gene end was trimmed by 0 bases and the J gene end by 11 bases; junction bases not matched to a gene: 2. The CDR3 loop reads CASSYSSSGGQYF. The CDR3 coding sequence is TGTGCCAGCAGTTACTCTTCTAGCGGGGGGCAGTATTTT.

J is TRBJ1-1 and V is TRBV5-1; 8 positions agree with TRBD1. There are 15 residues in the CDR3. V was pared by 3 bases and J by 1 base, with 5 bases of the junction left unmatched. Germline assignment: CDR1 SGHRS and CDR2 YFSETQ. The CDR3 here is CASSSQGAENTEAFF. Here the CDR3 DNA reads TGCGCCAGCAGCTCCCAGGGGGCAGAGAACACTGAAGCTTTCTTT.

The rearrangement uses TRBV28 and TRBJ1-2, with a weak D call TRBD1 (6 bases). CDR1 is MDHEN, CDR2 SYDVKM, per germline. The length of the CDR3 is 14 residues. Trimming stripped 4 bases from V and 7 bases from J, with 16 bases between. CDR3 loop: CASSSISGDLGYTF. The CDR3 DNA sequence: TGTGCCAGCAGTTCTATCTCAGGGGACCTTGGCTACACCTTC.

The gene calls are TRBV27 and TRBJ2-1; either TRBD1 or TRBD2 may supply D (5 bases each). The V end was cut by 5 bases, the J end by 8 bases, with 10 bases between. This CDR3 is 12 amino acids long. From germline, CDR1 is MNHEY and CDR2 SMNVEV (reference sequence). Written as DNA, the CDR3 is TGTGCCAGCAGTCCTATGGGGGATGAGCAGTTCTTC. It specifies CASSPMGDEQFF.

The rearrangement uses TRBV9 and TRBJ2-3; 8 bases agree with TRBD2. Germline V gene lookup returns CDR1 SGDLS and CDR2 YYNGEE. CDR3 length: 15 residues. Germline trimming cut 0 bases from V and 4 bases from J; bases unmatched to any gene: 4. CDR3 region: CASSVVAGGSDTQYF. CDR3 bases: TGTGCCAGCAGCGTAGTGGCGGGGGGATCAGATACGCAGTATTTT.

CDR3 sequence (DNA): TGTGCCAGCAGTGAGAGCCACAACTACGAGCAGTACTTC. It is translated as CASSESHNYEQYF. The V and J genes are TRBV6-1 and TRBJ2-7, with D uncertain. V was clipped by 3 bases and J by 3 bases, with 9 bases between them. Germline CDR1 and CDR2: MNHNS and SASEGT. The CDR3 covers 13 residues.

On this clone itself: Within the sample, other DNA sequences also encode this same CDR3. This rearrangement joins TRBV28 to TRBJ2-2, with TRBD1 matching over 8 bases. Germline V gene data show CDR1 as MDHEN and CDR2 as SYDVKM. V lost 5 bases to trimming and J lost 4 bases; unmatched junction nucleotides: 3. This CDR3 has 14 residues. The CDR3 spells CASSQTGGTGELFF. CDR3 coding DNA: TGTGCCAGCAGTCAAACAGGGGGCACCGGGGAGCTGTTTTTT.

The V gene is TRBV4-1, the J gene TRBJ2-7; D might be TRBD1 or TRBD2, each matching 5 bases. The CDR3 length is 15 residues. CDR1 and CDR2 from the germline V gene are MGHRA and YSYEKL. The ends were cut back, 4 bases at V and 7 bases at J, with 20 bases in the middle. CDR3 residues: CASSRDTPGTGEQYF. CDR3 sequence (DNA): TGCGCCAGCAGCCGCGACACGCCGGGGACGGGGGAGCAGTACTTC.

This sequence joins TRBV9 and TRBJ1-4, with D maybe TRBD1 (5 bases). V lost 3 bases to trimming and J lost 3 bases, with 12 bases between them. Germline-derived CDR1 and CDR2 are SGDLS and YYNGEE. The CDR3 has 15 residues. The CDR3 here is CASSGPGAANEKLFF. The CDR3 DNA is TGTGCCAGCAGCGGGCCCGGGGCCGCTAATGAAAAACTGTTTTTT.

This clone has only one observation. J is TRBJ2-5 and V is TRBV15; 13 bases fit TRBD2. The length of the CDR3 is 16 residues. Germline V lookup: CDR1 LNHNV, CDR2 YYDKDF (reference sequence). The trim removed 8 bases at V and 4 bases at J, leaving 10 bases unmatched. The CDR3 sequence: CATFSGLAGVRETQYF. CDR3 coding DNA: TGTGCCACCTTTTCCGGACTAGCGGGAGTTAGAGAGACCCAGTACTTC.

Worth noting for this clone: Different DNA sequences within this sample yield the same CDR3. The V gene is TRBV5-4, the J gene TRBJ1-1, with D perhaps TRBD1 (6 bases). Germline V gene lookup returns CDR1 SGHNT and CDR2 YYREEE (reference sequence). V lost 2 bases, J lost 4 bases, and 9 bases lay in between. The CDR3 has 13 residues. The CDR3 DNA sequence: TGTGCCAGCAGCTTCCAAGGGGGCACTGAAGCTTTCTTT. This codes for CASSFQGGTEAFF.

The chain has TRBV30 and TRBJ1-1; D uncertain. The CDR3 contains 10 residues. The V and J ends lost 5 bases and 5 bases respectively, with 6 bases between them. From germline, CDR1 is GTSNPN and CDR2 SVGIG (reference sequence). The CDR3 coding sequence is TGTGCCTGGTACGGAACTGAAGCTTTCTTT. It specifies CAWYGTEAFF.

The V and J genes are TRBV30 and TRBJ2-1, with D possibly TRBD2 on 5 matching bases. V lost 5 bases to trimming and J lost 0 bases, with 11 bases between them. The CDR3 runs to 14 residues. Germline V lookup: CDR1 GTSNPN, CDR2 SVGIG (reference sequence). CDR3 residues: CAWLAIHSYNEQFF. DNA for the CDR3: TGTGCCTGGTTAGCGATCCACTCCTACAATGAGCAGTTCTTC.

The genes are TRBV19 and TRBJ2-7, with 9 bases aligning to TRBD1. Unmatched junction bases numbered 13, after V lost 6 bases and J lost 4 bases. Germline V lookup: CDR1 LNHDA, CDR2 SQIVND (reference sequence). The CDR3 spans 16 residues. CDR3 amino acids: CASSNWAGQGTYEQYF. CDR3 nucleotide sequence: TGTGCCAGTAGCAACTGGGCGGGACAGGGTACGTACGAGCAGTACTTC.

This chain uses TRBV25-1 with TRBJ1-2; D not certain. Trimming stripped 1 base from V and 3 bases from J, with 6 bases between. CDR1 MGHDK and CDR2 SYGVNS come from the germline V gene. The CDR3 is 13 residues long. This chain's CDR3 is CASSELPYYGYTF. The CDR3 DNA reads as TGTGCCAGCAGTGAATTGCCGTACTATGGCTACACCTTC.

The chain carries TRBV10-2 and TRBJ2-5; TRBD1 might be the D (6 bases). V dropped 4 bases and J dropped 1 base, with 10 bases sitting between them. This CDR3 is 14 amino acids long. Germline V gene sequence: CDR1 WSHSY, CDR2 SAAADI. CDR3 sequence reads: CASSAGTPQETQYF. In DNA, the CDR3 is TGCGCCAGCAGTGCCGGGACACCCCAAGAGACCCAGTACTTC.